The clone carrying this TCR beta chain has just a few counts. The sample holds other DNA sequences that translate to the same CDR3. What the recovered Cohort 3 donors had was two negative PCRs, clearance, or symptom resolution. The method was immunoSEQ multiplex PCR; TCRdb's version includes in-frame clones alone and lacks a portion of them. The sample comprises almost 250,000 clones, approximately 86% of which are singletons, and about 1.5% rests with the top ten. This sample is drawn from a study of blood T cell repertoires in COVID-19. This CDR3 has 12 residues. The V gene lost 4 bases and the J gene lost 4 bases, with 4 bases spanning the gap.

What was sequenced was PBMCs or T cells enriched from blood (not recorded which). This receptor was obtained from a woman between 45 and 65 years old who had recovered from COVID-19. This chain links TRBV12-3 or TRBV12-4 with TRBJ2-2; D is unresolved. The chain's CDR3 is CASSSSTGELFF. The CDR3 DNA sequence: TGTGCCAGCAGTTCGTCCACCGGGGAGCTGTTTTTT.